Below, 14 T cell receptor beta chains from the same sample are listed, as sequenced in a study of CD8+ T cells in alopecia areata. Reverse transcription of extracted RNA yielded cDNA, which provided the sequencing template. Repertoires were generated with immunoSEQ multiplex PCR, while TCRdb's copy carries only in-frame clones and drops some. This sample yields 150,000 to 250,000 clones, of which 55% to 70% are seen a single time; 5.5% to 6% belongs to the top ten. As for treatment: oral pan-JAK inhibitor, 5-10 mg twice daily. The specimen comprised CD4+ T cells sorted from blood, sampled at week 24, from a patient treated with tofacitinib. The receptors were gathered from a human donor with alopecia areata.

The rearrangement uses TRBV18 and TRBJ1-1, with 9 nucleotides matching TRBD1. V lost 2 bases and J lost 7; bases outside the gene matches: 2. The germline CDR1 and CDR2 sequences are KGHSH and LQKENI. The CDR3 is 13 residues long. The CDR3 bases are TGTGCCAGCTCACCAGGACAGGGGAGTGAAGCTTTCTTT. The encoded protein is CASSPGQGSEAFF.

V is TRBV29-1 and J is TRBJ1-5; 11 bases agree with TRBD1. The V and J ends lost 7 bases and 3 bases, in that order; junction bases with no gene match: 8. This CDR3 region has 15 residues. Germline CDR1 reads SQVTM; CDR2 reads ANQGSEA. This CDR3 reads CSARTGGDPNQPQHF. Here the CDR3 DNA reads TGCAGCGCCCGGACAGGGGGCGATCCCAATCAGCCCCAGCATTTT.

This clone was picked up a small number of times. This sequence joins TRBV28 and TRBJ1-2; 7 bases are a match to TRBD1. With 10 bases clipped from V and 4 bases from J, the junction kept 12 bases outside the gene matches. The CDR3 is made up of 14 amino acids. Germline CDR1 and CDR2: MDHEN and SYDVKM. The CDR3, as DNA: TGTGCCATCCGGGACAGCCTCCACCGCTATGGCTACACCTTC. Its translation is CAIRDSLHRYGYTF.

This rearrangement joins TRBV25-1 to TRBJ2-3; the match to TRBD2 covers 8 bases. With V trimmed by 6 bases and J by 5 bases, 4 bases remained unmatched. The CDR3 consists of 13 residues. Germline CDR1 and CDR2: MGHDK and SYGVNS. The CDR3 bases are TGTGCCAGCAGAGGAGCGGGAGAAGATACGCAGTATTTT. Amino acids: CASRGAGEDTQYF.

The chain couples TRBV6-6 to TRBJ2-1; TRBD1 matches at 7 bases. The CDR3 is 14 residues long. Germline V gene data show CDR1 as MNHNY and CDR2 as SVGAGI (reference sequence). V was pared by 8 bases and J by 5 bases, with 9 bases of the junction left unmatched. Written as DNA, the CDR3 is TGTGCCAGCCAAAGACAGGGTCACGACAATGAGCAGTTCTTC. Residues: CASQRQGHDNEQFF.

This clone was picked up many times. The rearrangement links TRBV9 to TRBJ2-7, with TRBD1 matching over 9 bases. There are 16 residues in the CDR3. The V segment lost 0 bases and the J segment 2 bases; nucleotides outside the gene matches: 6. The germline V gene encodes CDR1 SGDLS and CDR2 YYNGEE. DNA for the CDR3: TGTGCCAGCAGCGTAGCGGACAGGGGTCCGACCTACGAGCAGTACTTC. Amino acids: CASSVADRGPTYEQYF. The full variable domain, completed using reference TRBV9 and TRBJ2-7, is DSGVTQTPKHLITATGQRVTLRCSPRSGDLSVYWYQQSLDQGLQFLIQYYNGEERAKGNILERFSAQQFPDLHSELNLSSLELGDSALYFCASSVADRGPTYEQYFGPGTRLTVT.

This chain joins TRBV6-5 and TRBJ2-5; the D is unclear. This CDR3 region has 11 residues. Per the germline V gene, CDR1 is MNHEY and CDR2 is SVGAGI. V lost 5 bases to trimming and J lost 9 bases, with 10 bases between them. CDR3 region: CASSDNRAQYF. CDR3 bases: TGTGCCAGCAGTGATAACAGAGCCCAGTACTTC.

The chain recombines TRBV7-2 with TRBJ2-7, with 7 bases identical to TRBD2. Per the germline V gene, CDR1 is SGHTA and CDR2 is FQGNSA. Trimming took 2 bases from V and 1 from J; bases not matched to a gene: 2. The CDR3 has 14 residues. The CDR3: CASSLSGLSYEQYF. CDR3 DNA: TGTGCCAGCAGCTTATCGGGACTATCCTACGAGCAGTACTTC.

J is TRBJ1-5 and V is TRBV11-2; 8 bases fit TRBD1. The CDR3 has 16 amino acids. With V trimmed by 4 bases and J by 4 bases, 9 bases remained unmatched. Germline CDR1 and CDR2: SGHAT and FQNNGV. CDR3 sequence reads: CASSSLAGGGNQPQHF. CDR3 sequence (DNA): TGTGCCAGCAGCTCCCTTGCAGGGGGCGGGAATCAGCCCCAGCATTTT.

The V call is TRBV2, the J call TRBJ1-1; no definite D call. CDR1 is SNHLY and CDR2 is FYNNEI in the germline V gene. The V end lost 6 bases, the J end lost 1 base, and 9 bases lay between the germline ends. The CDR3 totals 13 residues. The CDR3 protein is CASRADSNTEAFF. For the CDR3, the DNA is TGTGCCAGCAGGGCAGATTCGAACACTGAAGCTTTCTTT.

This rearrangement joins TRBV2 to TRBJ1-5; a weak D match, TRBD1 (5 bases). CDR3 length: 13 residues. CDR1 SNHLY and CDR2 FYNNEI come from the germline V gene. Deletions cut 6 bases from V and 5 bases from J, with 11 bases between. The CDR3 loop reads CASRQVKDQPQHF. Written as DNA, the CDR3 is TGTGCCAGCAGACAGGTGAAAGATCAGCCCCAGCATTTT.

The rearrangement joins TRBV28 to TRBJ2-1; the match to TRBD1 covers 11 bases. The germline gives CDR1 MDHEN, CDR2 SYDVKM. The CDR3 runs to 15 residues. The ends lost 5 bases at V and 6 bases at J; junction bases unmatched: 6. The CDR3 nucleotides read TGTGCCAGCAGTCGGACCGGGACAGGGGGCAATGAGCAGTTCTTC. It specifies CASSRTGTGGNEQFF. The full variable domain, rest sourced from reference TRBV28 and TRBJ2-1, is DVKVTQSSRYLVKRTGEKVFLECVQDMDHENMFWYRQDPGLGLRLIYFSYDVKMKEKGDIPEGYSVSREKKERFSLILESASTNQTSMYLCASSRTGTGGNEQFFGPGTRLTVL.

The chain has TRBV5-1 and TRBJ2-7; D not resolved. The germline V gene encodes CDR1 SGHRS and CDR2 YFSETQ. There are 11 residues in the CDR3. V gave up 5 bases and J gave up 7 bases, with 10 bases separating them. CDR3 in amino acids: CASSFRSEQYF. CDR3 DNA: TGCGCCAGCAGTTTTCGGTCGGAGCAGTACTTC.

J is TRBJ1-5 and V is TRBV29-1; unclear D gene. The CDR3 loop spans 13 amino acids. Trimming removed 4 bases from V and 2 bases from J, with 9 bases in between. Germline lookup yields CDR1 SQVTM and CDR2 ANQGSEA. Here the CDR3 DNA reads TGCAGCGTTGGGGCGGTAGGCAATCAGCCCCAGCATTTT. Translated, it gives CSVGAVGNQPQHF.